The source of this TCR beta chain is a study of blood T cell repertoires in COVID-19. As for the study in general: Material from acute and convalescent COVID-19 was sourced from the United States, Italy and Spain.

While infection was still active, Seattle patients were enrolled and then followed longitudinally. Assay used: immunoSEQ multiplex PCR; TCRdb lists only in-frame clones, some missing. The data show around 130,000 clones, roughly 90% seen once. The germline V gene has CDR1 LNHDA and CDR2 SQIVND (reference sequence). V shed 3 bases and J 3 bases; nucleotides not matched to a gene: 4. CDR3 length equals 14 residues. The sequenced material came from peripheral blood. The V gene is TRBV19, the J gene TRBJ2-7; 8 positions match TRBD2. This receptor was obtained from a man aged 60 to 69 with COVID-19, enrolled during active disease. The CDR3 DNA is TGTGCCAGTAGTATCGTAGCGGGACACTACGAGCAGTACTTC. This translates into CASSIVAGHYEQYF.